Following are 21 T cell receptor beta chains from one sample sequenced in a study of PD-L1 blockade in urothelial cancer. The time point is: peripheral blood 6 weeks after treatment start. TCRdb's copy holds only in-frame clones and misses some; the assay was immunoSEQ multiplex PCR. The profile shows some 50,000 clones, around 82% of them singletons. Sequenced here: PBMCs, sampled around atezolizumab (anti-PD-L1) treatment. The origin of the receptors is a man aged 45 to 65 with urothelial cancer.

This clone turned up a few times. The chain links TRBV6-1 to TRBJ1-2, with D possibly matching TRBD1 (6 bases). The CDR3 loop spans 15 amino acids. Trimming left V 2 bases short and J 3 bases short, with 13 bases between. Germline-derived CDR1 and CDR2 are MNHNS and SASEGT. In nucleotides, the CDR3 is TGTGCCAGCAGTGAAACAGGGAAGGCCGACTATGGCTACACCTTC. Its protein is CASSETGKADYGYTF.

J is TRBJ2-7 and V is TRBV7-9; TRBD1 agrees at 8 bases. With V trimmed by 5 bases and J by 5 bases, 2 bases remained unmatched. This CDR3 has 12 amino acids. CDR1 and CDR2 from the germline V gene are SEHNR and FQNEAQ (reference sequence). CDR3 nucleotides: TGTGCCAGCAGCGGACAGGGCCACGAGCAGTACTTC. It codes for CASSGQGHEQYF.

V is TRBV5-1 and J is TRBJ2-6; a weak D match, TRBD1 (6 bases). The germline V gene has CDR1 SGHRS and CDR2 YFSETQ. V was shortened by 5 bases and J by 1 base, with 13 bases between the two germline ends. There are 16 residues in the CDR3. The CDR3 DNA reads as TGCGCCAGCAGTCTAATTCAGGGGTCTGGGGCCAACGTCCTGACTTTC. The encoded protein is CASSLIQGSGANVLTF.

The J gene is TRBJ1-6, the V gene TRBV4-2, with D possibly TRBD1 on 5 matching bases. Trimming pared 0 bases from V and 6 bases from J, leaving 12 bases between. The germline V gene encodes CDR1 LGHNA and CDR2 YNFKEQ. The CDR3 sequence is 16 residues long. CDR3 sequence (DNA): TGTGCCAGCAGCCAAGATTTGGGGCAAGGTAATTCACCCCTCCACTTT. As protein: CASSQDLGQGNSPLHF.

This rearrangement joins TRBV27 to TRBJ2-7; weak D call: TRBD1 (7 bases). The germline V gene has CDR1 MNHEY and CDR2 SMNVEV (reference sequence). The CDR3 spans 13 residues. Trimming shortened V by 8 bases and J by 4 bases, and 15 bases separated the two germline ends. The chain's CDR3 is CASHDPGGYEQYF. In DNA, the CDR3 is TGTGCCAGCCATGATCCAGGGGGGTACGAGCAGTACTTC.

The V and J genes are TRBV30 and TRBJ2-7; 8 nucleotides agree with TRBD1. Looked up from germline, CDR1 is GTSNPN and CDR2 is SVGIG (reference sequence). V lost 3 bases, J lost 3 bases, and 4 bases stayed unmatched. This CDR3 is built from 13 residues. CDR3 DNA sequence: TGTGCCTGGAGAGCACAGGGGGTCTACGAGCAGTACTTC. This gives the protein CAWRAQGVYEQYF.

The J gene is TRBJ2-3, the V gene TRBV11-3; a weak D match, TRBD1 (6 bases). The germline V gene encodes CDR1 SGHNT and CDR2 YENEEA. The CDR3 loop spans 17 amino acids. The V end lost 5 bases, the J end lost 5 bases, and 23 bases lay between the germline ends. The CDR3 region is CASSAITTGRTGDTQYF. The CDR3 bases are TGTGCCAGCAGCGCCATTACCACAGGGCGAACAGGAGATACGCAGTATTTT. Based on the CDR3 plus reference TRBV11-3 and TRBJ2-3, the full variable domain is EAGVVQSPRYKIIEKKQPVAFWCNPISGHNTLYWYLQNLGQGPELLIRYENEEAVDDSQLPKDRFSAERLKGVDSTLKIQPAELGDSAVYLCASSAITTGRTGDTQYFGPGTRLTVL.

The chain employs TRBV29-1 and TRBJ2-3; TRBD1 agrees at 7 bases. The CDR3 length is 16 residues. The V and J ends lost 8 bases and 2 bases, in that order; junction bases with no gene match: 16. CDR1 is SQVTM and CDR2 is ANQGSEA in the germline V gene. The CDR3 region has the DNA TGCAGCCATACTTACTGGGACAGAGGGACCACAGATACGCAGTATTTT. Its translation is CSHTYWDRGTTDTQYF.

The V gene is TRBV9, the J gene TRBJ2-1; D is undetermined. This CDR3 has 13 amino acids. V lost 0 bases, J lost 5 bases, and 6 bases lay in between. Germline CDR1 and CDR2: SGDLS and YYNGEE. This CDR3 is CASSVGVNNEQFF. CDR3 sequence (DNA): TGTGCCAGCAGCGTAGGCGTCAACAATGAGCAGTTCTTC. Variable domain in full (rest from reference TRBV9 and TRBJ2-1): DSGVTQTPKHLITATGQRVTLRCSPRSGDLSVYWYQQSLDQGLQFLIQYYNGEERAKGNILERFSAQQFPDLHSELNLSSLELGDSALYFCASSVGVNNEQFFGPGTRLTVL.

The chain carries TRBV19 and TRBJ2-7, with D possibly matching TRBD1 (6 bases). Trimming took off 5 bases at V and 9 bases at J, with 14 bases between the two ends. The CDR3 loop spans 12 amino acids. Germline V gives CDR1 LNHDA, CDR2 SQIVND (reference sequence). The CDR3 coding sequence is TGTGCCAGTAGTCCTGGGACAAGGACGCAGTACTTC. Protein product: CASSPGTRTQYF. Drawing the rest from reference TRBV19 and TRBJ2-7, the complete variable domain is DGGITQSPKYLFRKEGQNVTLSCEQNLNHDAMYWYRQDPGQGLRLIYYSQIVNDFQKGDIAEGYSVSREKKESFPLTVTSAQKNPTAFYLCASSPGTRTQYFGPGTRLTVT.

The gene calls are TRBV29-1 and TRBJ2-6; TRBD1 agrees at 9 bases. The CDR3 runs to 19 residues. V shed 4 bases and J 1 base; nucleotides not matched to a gene: 14. CDR1 is SQVTM and CDR2 is ANQGSEA in the germline V gene. CDR3 region: CSVALLRDRESSGANVLTF. CDR3 nucleotide sequence: TGCAGCGTTGCCCTGTTGAGGGACAGGGAATCGTCTGGGGCCAACGTCCTGACTTTC.

This sequence joins TRBV5-4 and TRBJ2-3, with 15 bases aligning to TRBD2. The germline gives CDR1 SGHNT, CDR2 YYREEE (reference sequence). CDR3 size: 19 residues. Trimming cost V 4 bases and J 4 bases; bases outside gene matches: 13. This CDR3 is CASSRTLWTSGGAPDTQYF. The CDR3 region has the DNA TGTGCCAGCAGCCGGACACTTTGGACTAGCGGGGGGGCACCAGATACGCAGTATTTT.

This clone has more than one count but fewer than ten. This chain links TRBV30 with TRBJ1-6; D might be TRBD1 (5 bases). CDR1 is GTSNPN and CDR2 is SVGIG in the germline V gene (reference sequence). This CDR3 contains 14 residues. Trimming stripped 3 bases from V and 5 bases from J, with 11 bases between. The CDR3 here is CAWSWQGDNSPLHF. Written as DNA, the CDR3 is TGTGCCTGGAGCTGGCAGGGCGATAATTCACCCCTCCACTTT.

This clone was found a few times. The V and J genes are TRBV11-2 and TRBJ2-5; 12 nucleotides align to TRBD2. This CDR3 is 15 amino acids long. The germline CDR1 and CDR2 sequences are SGHAT and FQNNGV. After removal of 4 bases from V and 3 bases from J, the junction contained 3 bases not matched to a gene. CDR3 protein: CASSSGLAGKETQYF. CDR3 DNA: TGTGCCAGCAGCTCCGGACTAGCGGGAAAAGAGACCCAGTACTTC.

The rearrangement uses TRBV7-9 and TRBJ2-1, with 14 positions matching TRBD2. V trimming: 6 bases; J trimming: 1 base; junction bases outside the gene matches: 11. Germline V gene sequence: CDR1 SEHNR, CDR2 FQNEAQ (reference sequence). The CDR3 spans 19 residues. For the CDR3, the DNA is TGTGCCAGCAGTTTTCCGGGACTAGCGGGAGATGGTTCCTACAATGAGCAGTTCTTC. The encoded protein is CASSFPGLAGDGSYNEQFF.

The chain carries TRBV20-1 and TRBJ1-1, with D uncertain. The length of the CDR3 is 11 residues. Trimming removed 3 bases from V and 5 bases from J, with 7 bases in between. CDR1 and CDR2 (germline): DFQATT, SNEGSKA (reference sequence). CDR3 sequence reads: CSASTITEAFF. DNA of the CDR3: TGCAGTGCTAGTACAATAACTGAAGCTTTCTTT.

The rearrangement uses TRBV7-9 and TRBJ2-7; D possibly corresponds to TRBD1 (8 bases). The CDR3 runs 18 residues. Germline V gene lookup returns CDR1 SEHNR and CDR2 FQNEAQ (reference sequence). V was pared by 0 bases and J by 0 bases, with 18 bases between. CDR3 coding DNA: TGTGCCAGCAGCTTAGCGGACAGGGAGGGATGGAGCTCCTACGAGCAGTACTTC. It translates to CASSLADREGWSSYEQYF.

The genes are TRBV27 and TRBJ2-1, with TRBD2 matching 8 bases. CDR1 is MNHEY and CDR2 is SMNVEV in the germline V gene (reference sequence). The CDR3 sequence is 16 residues long. The trim removed 2 bases at V and 0 bases at J, leaving 3 bases unmatched. CDR3: CASSLSGGPSYNEQFF. The DNA of the CDR3 is TGTGCCAGCAGTTTAAGCGGGGGCCCCTCCTACAATGAGCAGTTCTTC.

This chain joins TRBV6-1 and TRBJ2-1, with a weak D call TRBD2 (7 bases). The CDR3 sequence is 15 residues long. Trimming pared 2 bases from V and 2 bases from J, leaving 10 bases between. The germline CDR1 and CDR2 sequences are MNHNS and SASEGT. CDR3 nucleotide sequence: TGTGCCAGCAGTGAAACGGGGGGCACCTACAATGAGCAGTTCTTC. Residues: CASSETGGTYNEQFF.

This rearrangement joins TRBV29-1 to TRBJ2-5; 7 bases agree with TRBD1. The V segment lost 4 bases and the J segment 3 bases; nucleotides outside the gene matches: 2. CDR3 length: 12 residues. Germline V gives CDR1 SQVTM, CDR2 ANQGSEA. CDR3 in amino acids: CSVGQGEETQYF. The CDR3 region has the DNA TGCAGCGTTGGACAGGGAGAAGAGACCCAGTACTTC.

The chain combines TRBV28 with TRBJ2-7; 9 nucleotides align to TRBD2. The CDR3 length is 14 residues. Germline CDR1 MDHEN, CDR2 SYDVKM. V trimming: 4 bases; J trimming: 6 bases; junction bases outside the gene matches: 7. The DNA for the CDR3 is TGTGCCAGCAGTTGGACTAGCGTTTCTTTCGAGCAGTACTTC. This gives the protein CASSWTSVSFEQYF.